The 17 T cell receptor beta chains given below trace back to one sample, sequenced in a study of shared clonotypes between healthy human individuals. Sequencing was performed with immunoSEQ multiplex PCR; in TCRdb, only in-frame clones are kept and a portion is missing. The repertoire holds roughly 1 million clones, with 70% to 80% as singletons. The specimen sequenced was memory CD4+ T cells from PBMCs. The subset was: CD45RA-negative fraction. The receptors shown here come from a young man in good health. Some clones in this sample may be carry-over from other donors' samples.

The chain recombines TRBV11-2 with TRBJ2-3; D unresolved. Trimming stripped 2 bases from V and 0 bases from J, with 9 bases between. In germline, CDR1 is SGHAT, CDR2 FQNNGV. This CDR3 spans 15 amino acids. In DNA form, the CDR3 reads TGTGCCAGCAGCTTATGGGCGCCCAGCACAGATACGCAGTATTTT. Protein product: CASSLWAPSTDTQYF.

This rearrangement joins TRBV29-1 to TRBJ2-7, with 8 bases fitting TRBD2. V lost 1 base to trimming and J lost 6 bases; unmatched junction nucleotides: 5. The CDR3 loop spans 13 amino acids. Germline loops: CDR1 SQVTM, CDR2 ANQGSEA. DNA for the CDR3: TGCAGCGTTGAAGGGACTAGCCGCCGCGAGCAGTACTTC. It is translated as CSVEGTSRREQYF.

This CDR3 is CASGPRRQGIGQPQHF. As DNA, the CDR3 is TGTGCTAGTGGTCCGCGACGACAGGGGATTGGTCAGCCCCAGCATTTT. This chain connects TRBV12-5 to TRBJ1-5; TRBD1 matches 8 bases. Germline CDR1 LGHNT, CDR2 FRNRAP. With 5 bases clipped from V and 6 bases from J, the junction kept 12 bases outside the gene matches. The CDR3 spans 16 residues. Supplemented by reference TRBV12-5 and TRBJ1-5, the full variable domain reads DARVTQTPRHKVTEMGQEVTMRCQPILGHNTVFWYRQTMMQGLELLAYFRNRAPLDDSGMPKDRFSAEMPDATLATLKIQPSEPRDSAVYFCASGPRRQGIGQPQHFGDGTRLSIL.

The gene calls are TRBV27 and TRBJ1-2, with D tentatively TRBD1 (5 bases). Germline V gives CDR1 MNHEY, CDR2 SMNVEV (reference sequence). This CDR3 is built from 11 residues. The V end lost 9 bases, the J end lost 4 bases, and 9 bases lay between the germline ends. Here the CDR3 reads CASGAGYGYTF. The CDR3 coding sequence is TGTGCCAGTGGGGCAGGCTATGGCTACACCTTC.

The chain is built from TRBV4-3 and TRBJ2-2, with TRBD2 matching 10 bases. With 4 bases clipped from V and 6 bases from J, the junction kept 11 bases outside the gene matches. Germline CDR1 reads LGHNA; CDR2 reads YSLEER. This CDR3 region has 17 residues. The CDR3 region is CASSPGVASGSSGELFF. As DNA, the CDR3 is TGCGCCAGCAGCCCGGGGGTGGCTAGCGGGAGTTCCGGGGAGCTGTTTTTT.

With respect to this clone: In the same sample, other DNA sequences code for this CDR3. The chain combines TRBV6-5 with TRBJ2-2; 9 nucleotides line up with TRBD1. The CDR3 runs 15 residues. Germline loops: CDR1 MNHEY, CDR2 SVGAGI. The V gene end was trimmed by 5 bases and the J gene end by 4 bases; junction bases not matched to a gene: 5. The CDR3 loop is CASSRQGVVTGELFF. CDR3 sequence (DNA): TGTGCCAGCAGTCGACAGGGGGTCGTCACCGGGGAGCTGTTTTTT.

The chain joins TRBV28 to TRBJ2-2, with TRBD2 identical over 7 bases. In germline, CDR1 is MDHEN, CDR2 SYDVKM. The CDR3 length is 13 residues. After removal of 6 bases from V and 7 bases from J, the junction contained 5 bases not matched to a gene. CDR3 protein: CASRGGAYGELFF. The CDR3 DNA is TGTGCCAGCAGGGGAGGGGCTTACGGGGAGCTGTTTTTT. Supplemented by reference TRBV28 and TRBJ2-2, the full variable domain reads DVKVTQSSRYLVKRTGEKVFLECVQDMDHENMFWYRQDPGLGLRLIYFSYDVKMKEKGDIPEGYSVSREKKERFSLILESASTNQTSMYLCASRGGAYGELFFGEGSRLTVL.

This chain links TRBV5-1 with TRBJ2-1; TRBD1 matches 8 bases. The CDR3 length is 16 residues. CDR1 and CDR2 (germline): SGHRS, YFSETQ. V was clipped by 6 bases and J by 4 bases; unmatched bases: 12. CDR3 DNA sequence: TGCGCCAGCAAGCACAGGGGGTTTGACAAATACAATGAGCAGTTCTTC. It yields the protein CASKHRGFDKYNEQFF. Full variable domain (missing parts from reference TRBV5-1 and TRBJ2-1): KAGVTQTPRYLIKTRGQQVTLSCSPISGHRSVSWYQQTPGQGLQFLFEYFSETQRNKGNFPGRFSGRQFSNSRSEMNVSTLELGDSALYLCASKHRGFDKYNEQFFGPGTRLTVL.

This clone was picked up one time. The V call is TRBV5-4, the J call TRBJ2-7; 13 bases map to TRBD2. This CDR3 contains 17 residues. Germline V gene lookup returns CDR1 SGHNT and CDR2 YYREEE (reference sequence). J gave up 5 bases and V 2 bases, and 10 bases lay outside the gene matches. CDR3 loop: CASSFGGLAGIADEQYF. In DNA form, the CDR3 reads TGTGCCAGCAGCTTCGGGGGACTAGCGGGAATCGCTGACGAGCAGTACTTC.

This clone was observed a single time. The CDR3 nucleotides are TGTGCCAGCTCCCCAGATCGGACCCCTTCCACCGGTGGCTACACCTTC. The encoded protein is CASSPDRTPSTGGYTF. This chain links TRBV18 with TRBJ1-2; no firm D call. The germline V and J ends were trimmed by 6 bases and 7 bases, with 24 bases remaining between them. CDR3 size: 16 residues. Germline V gene lookup returns CDR1 KGHSH and CDR2 LQKENI.

The CDR3 region is CASSLRGPQETQYF. The CDR3 nucleotides are TGCGCCAGCAGCTTGAGGGGGCCCCAGGAGACCCAGTACTTC. The chain employs TRBV5-1 and TRBJ2-5; TRBD1 matches at 7 bases. This CDR3 contains 14 residues. Trimming cost V 1 base and J 5 bases; bases outside gene matches: 5. CDR1 SGHRS and CDR2 YFSETQ come from the germline V gene. The variable domain in full, with the rest retrieved from reference TRBV5-1 and TRBJ2-5, is KAGVTQTPRYLIKTRGQQVTLSCSPISGHRSVSWYQQTPGQGLQFLFEYFSETQRNKGNFPGRFSGRQFSNSRSEMNVSTLELGDSALYLCASSLRGPQETQYFGPGTRLLVL.

To note about this clone: Other DNA sequences in the sample encode the same CDR3. The chain recombines TRBV27 with TRBJ1-1, with D perhaps TRBD1 (6 bases). Per germline, CDR1 MNHEY and CDR2 SMNVEV (reference sequence). The CDR3 runs 16 residues. Trimming took 5 bases from V and 0 from J, leaving 16 bases between them. The DNA for the CDR3 is TGTGCCAGCAGTCTCCTGGGGGGCTCAGTGAACACTGAAGCTTTCTTT. Translation gives CASSLLGGSVNTEAFF.

The chain carries TRBV9 and TRBJ2-2; D gene uncertain. The germline CDR1 and CDR2 sequences are SGDLS and YYNGEE. There are 15 residues in the CDR3. V lost 4 bases and J 4 bases, leaving 14 bases between the germline ends. The CDR3 coding sequence is TGTGCCAGCAGCCCACCGGCCCCTGCCACCGGGGAGCTGTTTTTT. As protein: CASSPPAPATGELFF.

In this sample, this clone turned up a few times. This sequence joins TRBV27 and TRBJ1-3; TRBD1 is a possible D gene (5 bases). The CDR3 loop spans 16 amino acids. The germline V gene encodes CDR1 MNHEY and CDR2 SMNVEV (reference sequence). Trimming cost V 6 bases and J 4 bases, with 19 bases left between them. CDR3 in amino acids: CASSDGGRAGGNTIYF. The DNA of the CDR3 is TGTGCCAGCAGCGATGGGGGACGGGCAGGGGGAAACACCATATATTTT.

This sequence joins TRBV2 and TRBJ2-3; D gene ambiguous. CDR3 length: 12 amino acids. Germline V gene sequence: CDR1 SNHLY, CDR2 FYNNEI. Trimming removed 7 bases at V and 1 base at J, with 6 bases between. CDR3 sequence reads: CASNDGTDTQYF. CDR3 nucleotide sequence: TGTGCCAGCAATGACGGCACAGATACGCAGTATTTT.

This clone is a singleton in its sample. The CDR3 loop reads CASRPSYVGSYEQYF. CDR3 DNA sequence: TGTGCCAGCAGGCCTTCGTATGTGGGCTCCTACGAGCAGTACTTC. V and J are TRBV6-5 and TRBJ2-7; D is unclear. The CDR3 consists of 15 residues. V lost 6 bases to trimming and J lost 0 bases, with 15 bases between them. The germline gives CDR1 MNHEY, CDR2 SVGAGI.

V gene TRBV15 combines with J gene TRBJ1-4; D is unclear. The CDR3 spans 16 residues. The V end lost 0 bases, the J end lost 0 bases, and 8 bases lay between the germline ends. Looked up from germline, CDR1 is LNHNV and CDR2 is YYDKDF (reference sequence). The CDR3: CATSRDSGTTNEKLFF. The CDR3 DNA is TGTGCCACCAGCAGAGATTCCGGGACAACTAATGAAAAACTGTTTTTT. The variable domain in full, with the rest retrieved from reference TRBV15 and TRBJ1-4, is DAMVIQNPRYQVTQFGKPVTLSCSQTLNHNVMYWYQQKSSQAPKLLFHYYDKDFNNEADTPDNFQSRRPNTSFCFLDIRSPGLGDTAMYLCATSRDSGTTNEKLFFGSGTQLSVL.